The present T cell receptor beta chain was sequenced within a study of blood T cell repertoires in COVID-19. Across the study: PBMCs, B-cell-depleted T cells, or T cells were the source of the cDNA or gDNA that made up the material.

Original methodology: Using reference gene primer amplification, nucleated cell counts were estimated. Sequencing used immunoSEQ multiplex PCR; TCRdb keeps in-frame clones, though not all of them. The DNA was the basis for D and trimming; V, J and clone size are from that table. This repertoire shows 90,000 or so clones, 70% to 90% found once; its top ten account for about 18%. In germline, CDR1 is LNHDA, CDR2 SQIVND (reference sequence). The V segment lost 7 bases and the J segment 2 bases; nucleotides outside the gene matches: 14. The CDR3 spans 17 residues. The gene calls are TRBV19 and TRBJ1-3, with 7 bases that match TRBD1. This sequence originates from a woman in her sixties with COVID-19, enrolled during active disease. The sequenced sample consisted of peripheral blood. The CDR3 sequence: CASNYWGTGVAGNTIYF. DNA of the CDR3: TGTGCCAGTAACTACTGGGGAACAGGGGTCGCTGGAAACACCATATATTTT.